This T cell receptor beta chain stems from a study of T cell changes during pregnancy in multiple sclerosis. Some clones are missing from TCRdb's copy, which holds only in-frame ones; the method was immunoSEQ multiplex PCR. The data hold 50,000 to 60,000 clones, with roughly 90% observed a single time. This clonotype was obtained from a female donor in good health, enrolled as a control in a pregnancy study. The sample here was peripheral blood, taken after pregnancy.

The CDR3 here is CASSLEASQETQYF. The CDR3 DNA reads as TGTGCCAGCAGCTTAGAAGCGTCACAAGAGACCCAGTACTTC. V is TRBV7-2 and J is TRBJ2-5; D call uncertain. The CDR3 is 14 residues long. The V and J ends lost 1 base and 2 bases respectively, with 8 bases between them. CDR1 and CDR2 (germline): SGHTA, FQGNSA.